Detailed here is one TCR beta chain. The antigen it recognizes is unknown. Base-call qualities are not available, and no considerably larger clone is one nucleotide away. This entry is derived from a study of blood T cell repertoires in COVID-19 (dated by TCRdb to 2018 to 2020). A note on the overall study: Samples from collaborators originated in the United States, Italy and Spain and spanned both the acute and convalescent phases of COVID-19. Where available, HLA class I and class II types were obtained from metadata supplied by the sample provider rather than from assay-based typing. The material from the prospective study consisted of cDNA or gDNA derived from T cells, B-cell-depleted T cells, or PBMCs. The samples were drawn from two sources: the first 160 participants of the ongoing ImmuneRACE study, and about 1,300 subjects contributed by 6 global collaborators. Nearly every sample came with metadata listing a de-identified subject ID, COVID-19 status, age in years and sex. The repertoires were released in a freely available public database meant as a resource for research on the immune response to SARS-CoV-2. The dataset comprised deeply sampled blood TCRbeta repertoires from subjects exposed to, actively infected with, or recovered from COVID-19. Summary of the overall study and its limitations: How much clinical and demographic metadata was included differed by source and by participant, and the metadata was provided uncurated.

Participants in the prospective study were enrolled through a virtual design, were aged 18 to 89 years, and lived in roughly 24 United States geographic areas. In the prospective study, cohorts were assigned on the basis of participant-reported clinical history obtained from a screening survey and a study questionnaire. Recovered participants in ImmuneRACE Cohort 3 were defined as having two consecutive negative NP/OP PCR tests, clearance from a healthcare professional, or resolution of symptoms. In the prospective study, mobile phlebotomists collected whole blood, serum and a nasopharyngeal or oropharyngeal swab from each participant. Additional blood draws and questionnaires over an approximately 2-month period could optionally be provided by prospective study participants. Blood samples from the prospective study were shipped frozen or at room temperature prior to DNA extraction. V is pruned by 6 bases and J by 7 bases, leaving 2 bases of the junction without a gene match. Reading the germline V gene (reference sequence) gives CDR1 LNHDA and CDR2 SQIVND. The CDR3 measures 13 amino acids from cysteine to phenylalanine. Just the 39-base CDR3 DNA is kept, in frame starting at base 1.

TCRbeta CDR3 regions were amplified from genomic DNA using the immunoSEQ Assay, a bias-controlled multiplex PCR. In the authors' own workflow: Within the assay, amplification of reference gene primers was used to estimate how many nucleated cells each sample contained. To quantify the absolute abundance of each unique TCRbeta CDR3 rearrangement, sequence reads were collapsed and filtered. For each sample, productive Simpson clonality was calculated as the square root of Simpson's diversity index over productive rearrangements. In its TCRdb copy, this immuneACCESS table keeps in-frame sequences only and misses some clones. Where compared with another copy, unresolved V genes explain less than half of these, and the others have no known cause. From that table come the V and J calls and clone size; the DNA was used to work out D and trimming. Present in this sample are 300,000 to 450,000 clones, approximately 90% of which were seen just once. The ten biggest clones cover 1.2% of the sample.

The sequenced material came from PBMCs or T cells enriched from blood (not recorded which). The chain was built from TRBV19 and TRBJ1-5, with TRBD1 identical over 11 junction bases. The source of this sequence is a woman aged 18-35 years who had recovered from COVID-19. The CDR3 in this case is CASRGQGEQPQHF. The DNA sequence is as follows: TGTGCCAGTAGGGGACAGGGGGAACAGCCCCAGCATTTT.